This T cell receptor (beta chain) was obtained from a study of CD4 T cells in relation to SARS-CoV-2 and coronaviruses. Study outcomes and limitations: The cross-reactivity analysis covered only spike protein, not other viral proteins. In around 60% of donors, memory CD4+ clonotypes crossrecognized SARS-CoV-2 and at least one common cold coronavirus spike.

There are 14 residues in the CDR3. The unexposed donors gave CD4+ T cells in about 2011-2018, prior to COVID-19. Isolation of CD4+ T cells took place after nine to ten days in culture. About 2 million PBMCs per well were cultured with 9 to 10 IU/ml IL-2. Notes on this clone: Its antigen is unknown.

The data were produced by immunoSEQ multiplex PCR, yet TCRdb's version contains in-frame clones alone and is incomplete. The data hold fewer than 25,000 clones, with roughly 80% observed a single time. The chain joins TRBV21-1 to TRBJ1-2. TRBV21-1 is deemed a pseudogene. The clonotype originates from a human donor in good health. The sample taken for sequencing was CD4+ T cells from PBMCs, cultured in vitro. The CDR3 reads CASSKRGGLYGYTF. In DNA, the CDR3 is TGTGCCAGCAGCAAACGGGGGGGATTGTATGGCTACACCTTC.